The 29 T cell receptor beta chains below come from one sample, sequenced in a study of control samples from healthy donors and cancer patients. Assay used: immunoSEQ multiplex PCR; TCRdb lists only in-frame clones, some missing. The table has 70,000 to 75,000 clones, just under 90% seen once. The specimen sequenced was PBMCs. These receptors all come from a man between 60 and 70 years old with lung cancer.

The chain recombines TRBV9 with TRBJ1-1; 8 bases are a match to TRBD1. The germline CDR1 and CDR2 sequences are SGDLS and YYNGEE. The V gene end was trimmed by 4 bases and the J gene end by 4 bases; junction bases not matched to a gene: 15. CDR3 size: 17 residues. The CDR3 DNA reads TGTGCCAGCAGCCTATACCCGACAGGGGCGGGGACCACTGAAGCTTTCTTT. This encodes CASSLYPTGAGTTEAFF.

The rearrangement links TRBV7-2 to TRBJ1-1; D perhaps matches TRBD1 (6 bases). The V end lost 1 base, the J end lost 1 base, and 16 bases lay between the germline ends. Germline assignment: CDR1 SGHTA and CDR2 FQGNSA. The CDR3 loop spans 17 amino acids. The CDR3 here is CASSLVLLQGANTEAFF. The CDR3 nucleotides are TGTGCCAGCAGCTTAGTTCTTTTACAGGGAGCGAACACTGAAGCTTTCTTT.

The chain employs TRBV9 and TRBJ1-2, with D unclear. The V gene's germline CDR1 is SGDLS and CDR2 YYNGEE. V dropped 0 bases and J dropped 4 bases, with 10 bases sitting between them. This CDR3 has 14 residues. CDR3 loop: CASSVDGRPYGYTF. The CDR3 DNA follows: TGTGCCAGCAGCGTAGATGGACGGCCCTATGGCTACACCTTC.

The chain is built from TRBV30 and TRBJ1-3; D uncertain. Between the trimmed V and J ends, which lost 3 bases and 0 bases, there was a span of 3 bases. The germline gives CDR1 GTSNPN, CDR2 SVGIG (reference sequence). The CDR3 has 12 amino acids. CDR3 protein: CAWRSSGNTIYF. The CDR3 DNA reads as TGTGCCTGGAGATCCTCTGGAAACACCATATATTTT.

The CDR3 coding sequence is TGTGCCTGGAGTGCTGTTCGGGTAGACGCGTATGGCTACACCTTC. Translating it yields CAWSAVRVDAYGYTF. The chain carries TRBV30 and TRBJ1-2; unclear D gene. Trimming shortened V by 1 base and J by 5 bases, and 17 bases separated the two germline ends. The CDR3 runs 15 residues. CDR1 and CDR2 from the germline V gene are GTSNPN and SVGIG (reference sequence).

The chain joins TRBV6-5 to TRBJ1-4, with D possibly TRBD1 on 6 matching bases. With 4 bases removed from V and 8 bases from J, the gap between germline ends came to 14 bases. The germline gives CDR1 MNHEY, CDR2 SVGAGI. CDR3 size: 14 residues. CDR3 sequence: CASSSRGGQEKLFF. In DNA, the CDR3 is TGTGCCAGCAGTTCTCGGGGGGGGCAAGAAAAACTGTTTTTT.

CDR3 DNA: TGTGCCACCGCGCCCGACAGGGGGCTTAACATTCAGTACTTC. Translating it yields CATAPDRGLNIQYF. The rearrangement links TRBV10-3 to TRBJ2-4, with 10 bases aligning to TRBD1. Germline CDR1 is ENHRY and CDR2 is SYGVKD. V trimming: 10 bases; J trimming: 7 bases; junction bases outside the gene matches: 10. The CDR3 consists of 14 residues.

The chain has TRBV12-3 or TRBV12-4 and TRBJ1-6; unclear D gene. The V gene lost 6 bases and the J gene lost 10 bases, with 13 bases spanning the gap. This CDR3 contains 13 residues. CDR3 bases: TGTGCCAGCAGCCGGGGTATCTCCTCACCCCTCCACTTT. Protein sequence: CASSRGISSPLHF.

The chain employs TRBV6-1 and TRBJ1-3; weak D call: TRBD1 (5 bases). There are 14 residues in the CDR3. V lost 3 bases and J lost 3, with 9 bases in between. CDR1 and CDR2 from the germline V gene are MNHNS and SASEGT. The CDR3 DNA sequence: TGTGCCAGCAGTGAGGGGGTTGTTGGAAACACCATATATTTT. This sequence encodes CASSEGVVGNTIYF.

The chain recombines TRBV5-1 with TRBJ1-1, with TRBD1 matching 8 bases. CDR1 is SGHRS, CDR2 YFSETQ, per germline. CDR3 length equals 14 residues. With V trimmed by 7 bases and J by 1 base, 6 bases remained unmatched. The DNA of the CDR3 is TGCGCCAGCCGGCGGACAGGGACGAACACTGAAGCTTTCTTT. Its protein product is CASRRTGTNTEAFF.

V is TRBV7-8 and J is TRBJ1-1; maybe TRBD1 (5 bases). Germline V CDR1 and CDR2: SGHVS, FQNEAQ. CDR3 length: 13 residues. Deletions cut 2 bases from V and 3 bases from J, with 7 bases between. The CDR3 coding sequence is TGTGCCAGCAGCTTACTCAGGGACACTGAAGCTTTCTTT. Translated: CASSLLRDTEAFF. Looking up the rest from reference TRBV7-8 and TRBJ1-1 gives the full variable domain: GAGVSQSPRYKVAKRGQDVALRCDPISGHVSLFWYQQALGQGPEFLTYFQNEAQLDKSGLPSDRFFAERPEGSVSTLKIQRTQQEDSAVYLCASSLLRDTEAFFGQGTRLTVV.

The chain links TRBV20-1 to TRBJ1-1; no clear D. CDR3 length equals 11 residues. Trimming left V 4 bases short and J 4 bases short, with 7 bases between. In germline, CDR1 is DFQATT, CDR2 SNEGSKA (reference sequence). DNA of the CDR3: TGCAGTGCTATTAGAGTCACTGAAGCTTTCTTT. As protein: CSAIRVTEAFF.

The chain links TRBV7-8 to TRBJ2-5; unclear D gene. The germline CDR1 and CDR2 sequences are SGHVS and FQNEAQ. Trimming shortened V by 0 bases and J by 4 bases, and 9 bases separated the two germline ends. The CDR3 loop spans 14 amino acids. CDR3 nucleotides: TGTGCCAGCAGCTTAGCCTTGCGCCCAGAGACCCAGTACTTC. Its translation is CASSLALRPETQYF.

The table lists this clone with a count of one. The chain joins TRBV5-1 to TRBJ1-2; possibly TRBD1 for D (5 bases). The V and J ends lost 4 bases and 0 bases respectively, with 10 bases between them. The CDR3 is 14 residues long. The germline V gene has CDR1 SGHRS and CDR2 YFSETQ. The CDR3 region has the DNA TGCGCCAGCAGCCCGGGGGACCCTAACTATGGCTACACCTTC. Its protein is CASSPGDPNYGYTF.

The sample holds one count of this clone. The chain has TRBV7-9 and TRBJ2-3; tentatively, D is TRBD2 (7 bases). CDR1 and CDR2 (germline): SEHNR, FQNEAQ (reference sequence). The CDR3 consists of 14 residues. V was clipped by 6 bases and J by 4 bases, with 14 bases between them. This CDR3 reads CASRSGGRSDTQYF. CDR3 coding DNA: TGTGCCAGCAGATCGGGGGGCCGATCAGATACGCAGTATTTT. Full variable domain (remainder filled in from reference TRBV7-9 and TRBJ2-3): DTGVSQNPRHKITKRGQNVTFRCDPISEHNRLYWYRQTLGQGPEFLTYFQNEAQLEKSRLLSDRFSAERPKGSFSTLEIQRTEQGDSAMYLCASRSGGRSDTQYFGPGTRLTVL.

This clone appeared a few times. J is TRBJ2-1 and V is TRBV5-4; 12 bases map to TRBD2. This CDR3 has 16 amino acids. Losses at the gene ends were 3 bases for V and 8 bases for J; bases not matched to a gene: 9. CDR1 SGHNT and CDR2 YYREEE come from the germline V gene (reference sequence). DNA for the CDR3: TGTGCCAGCAGCTCCAGACTAGCGGGGGAGGGGGATGAGCAGTTCTTC. It translates to CASSSRLAGEGDEQFF.

The chain employs TRBV6-5 and TRBJ2-3; TRBD2 matches 11 bases. CDR1 is MNHEY, CDR2 SVGAGI, per germline. With 8 bases clipped from V and 3 bases from J, the junction kept 7 bases outside the gene matches. This CDR3 is built from 15 residues. CDR3 nucleotide sequence: TGTGCCAGCGGCCTAGCGGGGGGTGGTACAGATACGCAGTATTTT. This encodes CASGLAGGGTDTQYF.

The V and J genes are TRBV12-5 and TRBJ2-2; D not certain. This CDR3 contains 13 residues. V lost 8 bases, J lost 1 base, and 8 bases lay in between. Germline-derived CDR1 and CDR2 are LGHNT and FRNRAP. Written as DNA, the CDR3 is TGTGCTAGTACGCATGAGAACACCGGGGAGCTGTTTTTT. Translation gives CASTHENTGELFF. Based on the CDR3 plus reference TRBV12-5 and TRBJ2-2, the full variable domain is DARVTQTPRHKVTEMGQEVTMRCQPILGHNTVFWYRQTMMQGLELLAYFRNRAPLDDSGMPKDRFSAEMPDATLATLKIQPSEPRDSAVYFCASTHENTGELFFGEGSRLTVL.

V is TRBV20-1 and J is TRBJ2-7, with 11 bases fitting TRBD1. This CDR3 has 16 amino acids. In germline, CDR1 is DFQATT, CDR2 SNEGSKA (reference sequence). Trimming took 3 bases from V and 1 from J; bases not matched to a gene: 8. This CDR3 is CSASNFGQGASYEQYF. CDR3 sequence (DNA): TGCAGTGCTAGTAATTTCGGACAGGGGGCGTCCTACGAGCAGTACTTC.

A few counts support this clone. The DNA for the CDR3 is TGCGCCAGCAGCTTTTCTACGGGGGGCAACGAGCAGTACTTC. Translating it yields CASSFSTGGNEQYF. The chain joins TRBV5-1 to TRBJ2-7, with D perhaps TRBD2 (7 bases). This CDR3 region has 14 residues. Deletions cut 2 bases from V and 5 bases from J, with 14 bases between. Germline V lookup: CDR1 SGHRS, CDR2 YFSETQ.

The rearrangement links TRBV5-4 to TRBJ1-4; D possibly corresponds to TRBD1 (5 bases). V dropped 4 bases and J dropped 2 bases, with 12 bases sitting between them. Germline assignment: CDR1 SGHNT and CDR2 YYREEE (reference sequence). This CDR3 has 15 amino acids. The CDR3 protein is CASSPGGATNEKLFF. CDR3 nucleotides: TGTGCCAGCAGCCCCGGAGGGGCTACTAATGAAAAACTGTTTTTT.

The chain uses TRBV18 and TRBJ1-4; D not certain. V gave up 2 bases and J gave up 8 bases, with 9 bases separating them. In germline, CDR1 is KGHSH, CDR2 LQKENI. The CDR3 has 13 residues. The CDR3: CASSPRQREKLFF. The CDR3 bases are TGTGCCAGCTCACCAAGGCAGAGGGAAAAACTGTTTTTT.

The chain couples TRBV10-3 to TRBJ2-6; D is tentatively TRBD1 or TRBD2 (5 bases each). Germline assignment: CDR1 ENHRY and CDR2 SYGVKD. The CDR3 sequence is 15 residues long. Trimming pared 8 bases from V and 4 bases from J, leaving 15 bases between. The CDR3 coding sequence is TGTGCCATCGGGCAAGAGGGGTCCGGGGCCAACGTCCTGACTTTC. Translation gives CAIGQEGSGANVLTF.

The chain uses TRBV3-1 (or the pseudogene TRBV3-2) and TRBJ2-1, with TRBD2 identical over 8 bases. The junction had 10 bases not matched to a gene; V was cut back by 5 bases and J by 4 bases. Germline assignment: CDR1 LGHDT and CDR2 YNNKEL (reference sequence). The CDR3 is 16 amino acids. For the CDR3, the DNA is TGTGCCAGCAGCTTTTATAGCGGGGTGGGATACAATGAGCAGTTCTTC. Translating it yields CASSFYSGVGYNEQFF.

The CDR3 sequence is CASSQGSPGISSGYTF. The CDR3 DNA follows: TGTGCCAGCAGCCAAGGGTCCCCAGGGATAAGTTCTGGCTACACCTTC. V usage is TRBV14 and J usage is TRBJ1-2; maybe TRBD1 (5 bases). Germline V lookup: CDR1 SGHDN, CDR2 FVKESK. Trimming removed 1 base from V and 7 bases from J, with 19 bases in between. This CDR3 comprises 16 residues.

This clone was observed a single time. This chain links TRBV10-3 with TRBJ1-4; TRBD1 might be the D (5 bases). This CDR3 region has 14 residues. From germline, CDR1 is ENHRY and CDR2 SYGVKD. Deletions cut 10 bases from V and 2 bases from J, with 14 bases between. Written as DNA, the CDR3 is TGTGCCAGTCACGGCGGGGCCACTAATGAAAAACTGTTTTTT. Its protein is CASHGGATNEKLFF.

The chain recombines TRBV13 with TRBJ1-2; tentatively, D is TRBD1 (6 bases). The length of the CDR3 is 15 residues. Germline V gives CDR1 PRHDT, CDR2 FYEKMQ (reference sequence). The V and J ends lost 5 bases and 0 bases respectively, with 13 bases between them. CDR3 loop: CASSSQDSSNYGYTF. The CDR3 DNA reads as TGTGCCAGCAGCAGCCAGGACAGTTCTAACTATGGCTACACCTTC.

The chain joins TRBV6-5 to TRBJ2-5; tentatively, D is TRBD1 (6 bases). CDR3 length equals 14 residues. V gave up 5 bases and J gave up 1 base, with 11 bases separating them. Germline V gene lookup returns CDR1 MNHEY and CDR2 SVGAGI. CDR3 residues: CASSLQGPQETQYF. The CDR3 region has the DNA TGTGCCAGCAGTCTACAGGGCCCCCAAGAGACCCAGTACTTC.

The chain joins TRBV2 to TRBJ2-1; the D gene is possibly TRBD2 (6 bases). The CDR3 runs to 12 residues. Germline CDR1 is SNHLY and CDR2 is FYNNEI. V lost 9 bases and J 3 bases, leaving 9 bases between the germline ends. Here the CDR3 reads CARGDFYNEQFF. Written as DNA, the CDR3 is TGTGCCAGAGGGGACTTCTACAATGAGCAGTTCTTC.